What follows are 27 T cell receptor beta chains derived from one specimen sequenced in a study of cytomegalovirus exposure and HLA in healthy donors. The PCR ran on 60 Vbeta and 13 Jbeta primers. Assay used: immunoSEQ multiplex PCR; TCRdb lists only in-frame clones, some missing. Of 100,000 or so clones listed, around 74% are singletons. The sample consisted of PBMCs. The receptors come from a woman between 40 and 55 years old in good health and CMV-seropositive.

The CDR3 DNA is TGTGCCAGCAGTTTCAGTGGGCCAGAGGATACGCAGTATTTT. This encodes CASSFSGPEDTQYF. The chain employs TRBV27 and TRBJ2-3, with no clear D. The germline V gene encodes CDR1 MNHEY and CDR2 SMNVEV (reference sequence). The CDR3 loop spans 14 amino acids. The V and J ends lost 3 bases and 6 bases respectively, with 13 bases between them.

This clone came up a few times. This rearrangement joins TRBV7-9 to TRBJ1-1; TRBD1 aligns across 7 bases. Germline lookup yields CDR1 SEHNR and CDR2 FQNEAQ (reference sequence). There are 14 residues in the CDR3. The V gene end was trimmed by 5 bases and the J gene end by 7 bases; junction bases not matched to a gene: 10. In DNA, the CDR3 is TGTGCCAGCAGCGCAACCGACAGGGCAGGTGAAGCTTTCTTT. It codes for CASSATDRAGEAFF.

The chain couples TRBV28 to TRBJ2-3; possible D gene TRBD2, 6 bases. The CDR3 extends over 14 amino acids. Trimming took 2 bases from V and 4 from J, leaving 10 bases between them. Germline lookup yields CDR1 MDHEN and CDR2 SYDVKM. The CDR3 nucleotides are TGTGCCAGCAGTTTAACAGGAGGGCCAGATACGCAGTATTTT. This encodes CASSLTGGPDTQYF.

CDR3 in amino acids: CSVGGVSYEQYF. The CDR3 DNA is TGCAGCGTTGGCGGCGTCTCCTACGAGCAGTACTTC. This chain uses TRBV29-1 with TRBJ2-7; D unclear. The CDR3 has 12 amino acids. Germline V gene sequence: CDR1 SQVTM, CDR2 ANQGSEA. The germline V and J ends were trimmed by 4 bases and 0 bases, with 7 bases remaining between them.

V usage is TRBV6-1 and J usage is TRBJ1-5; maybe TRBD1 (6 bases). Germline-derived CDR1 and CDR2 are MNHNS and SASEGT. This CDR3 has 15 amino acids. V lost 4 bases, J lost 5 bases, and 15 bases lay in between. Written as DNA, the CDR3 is TGTGCCAGCAGTGTTTTACAGGGAAGGGATCAGCCCCAGCATTTT. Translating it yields CASSVLQGRDQPQHF.

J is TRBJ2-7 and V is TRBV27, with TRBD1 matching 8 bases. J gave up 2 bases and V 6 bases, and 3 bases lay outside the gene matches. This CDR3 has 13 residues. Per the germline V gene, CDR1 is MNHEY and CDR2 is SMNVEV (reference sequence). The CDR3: CASRGQGPYEQYF. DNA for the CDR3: TGTGCCAGCAGAGGACAGGGCCCCTACGAGCAGTACTTC.

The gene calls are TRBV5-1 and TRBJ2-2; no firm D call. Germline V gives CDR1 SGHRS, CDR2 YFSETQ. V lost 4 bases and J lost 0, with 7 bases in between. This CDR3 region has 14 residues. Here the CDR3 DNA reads TGCGCCAGCAGCCCAGACACGAACACCGGGGAGCTGTTTTTT. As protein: CASSPDTNTGELFF.

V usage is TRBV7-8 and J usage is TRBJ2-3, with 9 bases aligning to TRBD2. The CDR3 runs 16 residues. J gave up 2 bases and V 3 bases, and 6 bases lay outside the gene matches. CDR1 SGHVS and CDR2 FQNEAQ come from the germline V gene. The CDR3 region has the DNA TGTGCCAGCAGCTTTGTCCGACTAGCGGCCACAGATACGCAGTATTTT. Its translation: CASSFVRLAATDTQYF.

In DNA, the CDR3 is TGTGCCAGCAGTTTAAGAGGGCAGGGGTATCCCTATGGCTACACCTTC. Translation gives CASSLRGQGYPYGYTF. This chain links TRBV28 with TRBJ1-2; D perhaps matches TRBD1 (6 bases). The CDR3 loop spans 16 amino acids. The germline V gene encodes CDR1 MDHEN and CDR2 SYDVKM. V lost 2 bases and J lost 4, with 17 bases in between.

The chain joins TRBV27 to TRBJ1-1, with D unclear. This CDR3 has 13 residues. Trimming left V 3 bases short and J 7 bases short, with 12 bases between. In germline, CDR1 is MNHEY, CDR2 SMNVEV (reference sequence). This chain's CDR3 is CASSFDGVGEAFF. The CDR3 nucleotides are TGTGCCAGCAGTTTTGACGGAGTGGGTGAAGCTTTCTTT.

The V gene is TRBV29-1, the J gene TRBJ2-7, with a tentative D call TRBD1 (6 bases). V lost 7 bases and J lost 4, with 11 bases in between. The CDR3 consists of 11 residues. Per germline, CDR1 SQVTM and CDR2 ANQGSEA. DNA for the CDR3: TGCAGCGCGGGACATACGTACGAGCAGTACTTC. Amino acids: CSAGHTYEQYF.

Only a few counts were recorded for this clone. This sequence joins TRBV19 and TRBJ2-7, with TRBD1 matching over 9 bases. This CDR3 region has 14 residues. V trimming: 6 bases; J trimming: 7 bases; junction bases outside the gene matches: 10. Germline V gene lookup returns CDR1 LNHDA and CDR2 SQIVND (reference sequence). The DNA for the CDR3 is TGTGCCAGTAGACCCACAGGGGGCCCACCTGAGCAGTACTTC. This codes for CASRPTGGPPEQYF.

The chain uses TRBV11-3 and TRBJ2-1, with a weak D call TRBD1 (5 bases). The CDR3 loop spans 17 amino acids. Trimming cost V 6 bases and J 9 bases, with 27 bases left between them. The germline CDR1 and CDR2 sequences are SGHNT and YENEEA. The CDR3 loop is CASSQYLTRDYYGEQFF. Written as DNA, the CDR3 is TGTGCCAGCAGTCAATACTTGACCAGGGATTATTACGGTGAGCAGTTCTTC.

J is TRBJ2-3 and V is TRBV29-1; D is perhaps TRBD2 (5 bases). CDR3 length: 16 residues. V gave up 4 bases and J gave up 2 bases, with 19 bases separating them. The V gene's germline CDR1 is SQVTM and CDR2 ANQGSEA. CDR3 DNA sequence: TGCAGCGTTGTAAGTTTGTCGTGGGAGTCCACAGATACGCAGTATTTT. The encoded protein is CSVVSLSWESTDTQYF.

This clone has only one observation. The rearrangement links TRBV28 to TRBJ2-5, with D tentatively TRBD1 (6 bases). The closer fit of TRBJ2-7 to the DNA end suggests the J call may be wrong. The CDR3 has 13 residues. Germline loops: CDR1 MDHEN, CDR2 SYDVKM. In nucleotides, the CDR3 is TGTGCCAGTGAGGGACAAGTCTCCTACGAGCAGTACTTC. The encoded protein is CASEGQVSYEQYF.

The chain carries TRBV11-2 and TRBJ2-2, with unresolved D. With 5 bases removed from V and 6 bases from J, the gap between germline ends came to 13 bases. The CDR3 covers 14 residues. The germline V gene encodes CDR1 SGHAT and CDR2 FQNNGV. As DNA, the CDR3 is TGTGCCAGCAGCCCCGGGTTCCAGTCCGGGGAGCTGTTTTTT. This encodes CASSPGFQSGELFF. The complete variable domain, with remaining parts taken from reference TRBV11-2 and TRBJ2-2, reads EAGVAQSPRYKIIEKRQSVAFWCNPISGHATLYWYQQILGQGPKLLIQFQNNGVVDDSQLPKDRFSAERLKGVDSTLKIQPAKLEDSAVYLCASSPGFQSGELFFGEGSRLTVL.

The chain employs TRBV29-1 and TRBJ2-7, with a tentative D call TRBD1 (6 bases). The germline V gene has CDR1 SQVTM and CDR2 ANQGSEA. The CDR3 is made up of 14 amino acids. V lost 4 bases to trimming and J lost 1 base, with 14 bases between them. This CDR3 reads CSVGGQGGSYEQYF. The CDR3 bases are TGCAGCGTTGGGGGACAAGGAGGATCCTACGAGCAGTACTTC.

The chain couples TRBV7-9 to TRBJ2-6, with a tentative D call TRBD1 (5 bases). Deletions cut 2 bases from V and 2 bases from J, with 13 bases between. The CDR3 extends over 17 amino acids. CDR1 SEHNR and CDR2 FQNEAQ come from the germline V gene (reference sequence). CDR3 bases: TGTGCCAGCAGCTTACCCAAAGGGGAAACTGGGGCCAACGTCCTGACTTTC. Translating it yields CASSLPKGETGANVLTF. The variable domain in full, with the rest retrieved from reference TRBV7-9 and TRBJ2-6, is DTGVSQNPRHKITKRGQNVTFRCDPISEHNRLYWYRQTLGQGPEFLTYFQNEAQLEKSRLLSDRFSAERPKGSFSTLEIQRTEQGDSAMYLCASSLPKGETGANVLTFGAGSRLTVL.

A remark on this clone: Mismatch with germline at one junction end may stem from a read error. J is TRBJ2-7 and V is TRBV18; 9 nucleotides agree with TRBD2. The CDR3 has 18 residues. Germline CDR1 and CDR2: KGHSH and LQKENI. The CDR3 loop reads CASTPTGAGGDGYYEQYF. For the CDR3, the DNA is TGTGCCAGCACACCCACGGGAGCGGGAGGCGACGGATACTACGAGCAGTACTTC. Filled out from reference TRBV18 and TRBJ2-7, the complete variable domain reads NAGVMQNPRHLVRRRGQEARLRCSPMKGHSHVYWYRQLPEEGLKFMVYLQKENIIDESGMPKERFSAEFPKEGPSILRIQQVVRGDSAAYFCASTPTGAGGDGYYEQYFGPGTRLTVT.

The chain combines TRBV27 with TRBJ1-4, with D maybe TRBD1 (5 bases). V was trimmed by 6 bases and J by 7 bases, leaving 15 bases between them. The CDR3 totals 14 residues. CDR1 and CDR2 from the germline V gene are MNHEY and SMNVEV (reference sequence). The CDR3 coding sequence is TGTGCCAGCAGCGATTCAGGCGGGGGTGAAAAACTGTTTTTT. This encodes CASSDSGGGEKLFF.

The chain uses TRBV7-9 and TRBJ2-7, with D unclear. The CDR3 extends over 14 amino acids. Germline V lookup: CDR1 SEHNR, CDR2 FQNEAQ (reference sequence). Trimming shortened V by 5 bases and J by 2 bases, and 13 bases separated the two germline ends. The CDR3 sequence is CASSPRPDTYEQYF. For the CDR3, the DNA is TGTGCCAGCAGCCCCAGGCCAGATACCTACGAGCAGTACTTC.

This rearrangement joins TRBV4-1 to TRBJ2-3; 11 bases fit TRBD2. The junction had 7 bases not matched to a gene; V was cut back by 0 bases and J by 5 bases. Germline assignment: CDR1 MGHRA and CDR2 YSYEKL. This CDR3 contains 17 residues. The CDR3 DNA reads TGCGCCAGCAGCCAAGAAATTAGCGGGAGGGCCGGAGATACGCAGTATTTT. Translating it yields CASSQEISGRAGDTQYF.

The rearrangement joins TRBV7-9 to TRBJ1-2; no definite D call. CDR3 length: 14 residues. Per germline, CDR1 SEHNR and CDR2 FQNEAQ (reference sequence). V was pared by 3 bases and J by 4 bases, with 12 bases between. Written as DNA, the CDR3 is TGTGCCAGCAGCTTGTGGGAGCGGACCTATGGCTACACCTTC. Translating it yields CASSLWERTYGYTF.

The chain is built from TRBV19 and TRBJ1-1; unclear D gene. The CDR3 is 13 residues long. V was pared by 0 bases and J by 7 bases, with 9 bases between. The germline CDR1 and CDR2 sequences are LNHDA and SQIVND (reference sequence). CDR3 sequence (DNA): TGTGCCAGTAGTATAGATCCTCACAGTGAAGCTTTCTTT. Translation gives CASSIDPHSEAFF. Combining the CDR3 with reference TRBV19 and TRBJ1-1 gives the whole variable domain DGGITQSPKYLFRKEGQNVTLSCEQNLNHDAMYWYRQDPGQGLRLIYYSQIVNDFQKGDIAEGYSVSREKKESFPLTVTSAQKNPTAFYLCASSIDPHSEAFFGQGTRLTVV.

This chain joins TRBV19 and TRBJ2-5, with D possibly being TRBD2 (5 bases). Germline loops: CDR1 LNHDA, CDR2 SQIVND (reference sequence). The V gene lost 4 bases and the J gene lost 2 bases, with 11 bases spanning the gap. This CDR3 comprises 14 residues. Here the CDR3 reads CASSTRREQETQYF. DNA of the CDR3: TGTGCCAGTAGTACAAGACGGGAACAAGAGACCCAGTACTTC.

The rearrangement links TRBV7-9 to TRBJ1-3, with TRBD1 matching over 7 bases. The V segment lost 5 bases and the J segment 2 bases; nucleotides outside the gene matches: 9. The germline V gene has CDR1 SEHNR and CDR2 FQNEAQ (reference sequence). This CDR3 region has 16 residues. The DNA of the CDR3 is TGTGCCAGCAGCCGTCGAGCAGGGACAGCTGGAAACACCATATATTTT. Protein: CASSRRAGTAGNTIYF.

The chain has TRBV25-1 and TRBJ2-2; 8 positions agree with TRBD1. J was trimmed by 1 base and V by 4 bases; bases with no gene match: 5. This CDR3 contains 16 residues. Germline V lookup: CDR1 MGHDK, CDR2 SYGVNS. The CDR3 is CASSVPGTGNTGELFF. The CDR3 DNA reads TGTGCCAGCAGTGTGCCCGGGACAGGGAACACCGGGGAGCTGTTTTTT.